The 3 T cell receptor beta chains in this list originate from one sample, sequenced in a study of cytomegalovirus exposure and HLA in healthy donors. Vbeta (60) and Jbeta (13) primers were used in the PCR. TCRdb's copy holds only in-frame clones and misses some; the assay was immunoSEQ multiplex PCR. Reported are about 190,000 clones; the ten largest clones contain roughly 0.98%. Sequencing was done on a sample of PBMCs. These receptors came from a woman aged 30 to 39 in good health and CMV-seropositive.

The chain has TRBV19 and TRBJ2-2; D might be TRBD1 (7 bases). Trimming stripped 9 bases from V and 2 bases from J, with 19 bases between. There are 16 residues in the CDR3. Germline lookup yields CDR1 LNHDA and CDR2 SQIVND (reference sequence). The CDR3 DNA is TGTGCCAGCACCGACAGGGCCGCGGGAAACACCGGGGAGCTGTTTTTT. This sequence encodes CASTDRAAGNTGELFF.

The chain combines TRBV11-2 with TRBJ2-6; 10 bases align to TRBD1. Germline trimming cut 1 base from V and 3 bases from J; bases unmatched to any gene: 9. Per germline, CDR1 SGHAT and CDR2 FQNNGV. The CDR3 is 19 residues long. In nucleotides, the CDR3 is TGTGCCAGCAGCTTAGCCTATCGACAGGGGGCTGGTGGGGCCAACGTCCTGACTTTC. Its translation is CASSLAYRQGAGGANVLTF.

The chain couples TRBV5-5 to TRBJ2-7, with 7 bases matching TRBD1. V gave up 4 bases and J gave up 4 bases; unmatched junction bases: 8. The CDR3 extends over 14 amino acids. Per the germline V gene, CDR1 is SGHKS and CDR2 is YYEKEE (reference sequence). In DNA, the CDR3 is TGTGCCAGCAGCCCGGTTGGGACAGCGTACGAGCAGTACTTC. It specifies CASSPVGTAYEQYF.